This section outlines one T cell receptor beta chain sequence together with its context. Grouping used clinical history reported by participants in a survey and questionnaire. CDR3 length: 18 residues. The sample comes from a study of blood T cell repertoires in COVID-19. In the study overall: T cells, B-cell-depleted T cells, or PBMCs provided the cDNA or gDNA that served as material.

The assay was immunoSEQ multiplex PCR, and TCRdb's table has in-frame clones only and misses some. The sample records about 300,000 clones, roughly 85% being singletons. The genes are TRBV21-1 and TRBJ2-3; the D call TRBD2 from the table was never checked on the DNA. TRBV21-1 counts as a pseudogene. This sequence originates from a man between 25 and 39 years old who had recovered from COVID-19. Sequencing was performed on PBMCs or T cells enriched from blood (not recorded which). The CDR3 DNA follows: TGTGCCAGCAGCATAGGGAAGGGACTAGCGGGGGGGGTAGATACGCAGTATTTT. It yields the protein CASSIGKGLAGGVDTQYF.